Below, 7 T cell receptor beta chains from the same sample are listed, as sequenced in a study of shared clonotypes between healthy human individuals. Data came from immunoSEQ multiplex PCR; TCRdb stores just in-frame clones and leaves some out. This table has about 490,000 clones, 81% appearing once. The material sequenced was PBMCs. These receptors were collected from a woman in her forties in good health. Some clones in this sample may be carry-over from other donors' samples.

Turning to this clone: This clone may be a read error of a much larger clone one base away. The gene calls are TRBV9 and TRBJ2-1; TRBD2 matches at 7 bases. This CDR3 spans 15 amino acids. Trimming removed 3 bases from V and 2 bases from J; junction bases left unmatched: 5. Per germline, CDR1 SGDLS and CDR2 YYNGEE. The CDR3: CASSGDSGAYNEQFF. DNA for the CDR3: TGTGCCAGCAGCGGAGACAGCGGGGCCTACAATGAGCAGTTCTTC. The full variable domain, rest sourced from reference TRBV9 and TRBJ2-1, is DSGVTQTPKHLITATGQRVTLRCSPRSGDLSVYWYQQSLDQGLQFLIQYYNGEERAKGNILERFSAQQFPDLHSELNLSSLELGDSALYFCASSGDSGAYNEQFFGPGTRLTVL.

The chain is built from TRBV7-2 and TRBJ2-1, with TRBD2 matching 11 bases. J gave up 8 bases and V 3 bases, and 6 bases lay outside the gene matches. Germline loops: CDR1 SGHTA, CDR2 FQGNSA. The CDR3 has 15 amino acids. The CDR3 sequence is CASSLVAGGGDEQFF. Written as DNA, the CDR3 is TGTGCCAGCAGCTTGGTAGCGGGAGGGGGGGATGAGCAGTTCTTC.

The chain is built from TRBV27 and TRBJ2-1, with D perhaps TRBD1 (5 bases). Trimming left V 8 bases short and J 2 bases short, with 13 bases between. CDR1 MNHEY and CDR2 SMNVEV come from the germline V gene (reference sequence). The CDR3 is made up of 14 amino acids. The CDR3 spells CASRAQGPYNEQFF. In DNA form, the CDR3 reads TGTGCCAGCCGAGCCCAGGGCCCCTACAATGAGCAGTTCTTC.

V gene TRBV27 combines with J gene TRBJ2-1; D might be TRBD2 (6 bases). This CDR3 comprises 15 residues. Germline V gene sequence: CDR1 MNHEY, CDR2 SMNVEV (reference sequence). The V and J ends lost 3 bases and 7 bases respectively, with 16 bases between them. The CDR3: CASSFGLAYNNEQFF. The DNA of the CDR3 is TGTGCCAGCAGTTTTGGTCTAGCGTACAATAATGAGCAGTTCTTC.

This chain links TRBV30 with TRBJ1-1, with 7 bases aligning to TRBD1. V lost 1 base to trimming and J lost 6 bases; unmatched junction nucleotides: 8. The CDR3 is made up of 14 amino acids. Germline assignment: CDR1 GTSNPN and CDR2 SVGIG (reference sequence). As DNA, the CDR3 is TGTGCCTGGAGTGGGTGGACAGGAATACCTGAAGCTTTCTTT. Protein product: CAWSGWTGIPEAFF.

Comment on this clone: This likely came from a read error, as a far larger clone is one base away. This specimen includes other DNA sequences encoding the same CDR3. This chain links TRBV7-9 with TRBJ1-5, with TRBD1 as a possible D gene (5 bases). The germline V gene encodes CDR1 SEHNR and CDR2 FQNEAQ (reference sequence). Trimming pared 5 bases from V and 6 bases from J, leaving 11 bases between. This CDR3 contains 13 residues. This chain's CDR3 is CASSPEGAQPQHF. The CDR3 DNA reads TGTGCCAGCAGCCCAGAAGGGGCTCAGCCCCAGCATTTT.

In the case of this clone: Given a far larger clone just one base away, this is likely a sequencing read error. The rearrangement links TRBV28 to TRBJ1-5; 8 bases line up with TRBD1. Germline CDR1 and CDR2: MDHEN and SYDVKM. The CDR3 is 14 amino acids. The CDR3 spells CASRRTGNNKPQHF. Written as DNA, the CDR3 is TGTGCCAGCAGACGGACAGGGAACAATAAGCCCCAGCATTTT. Using reference TRBV28 and TRBJ1-5 for the parts outside the CDR3, the full variable domain is DVKVTQSSRYLVKRTGEKVFLECVQDMDHENMFWYRQDPGLGLRLIYFSYDVKMKEKGDIPEGYSVSREKKERFSLILESASTNQTSMYLCASRRTGNNKPQHFGDGTRLSIL.